Described below is a single TCR beta chain sequence and its context. Its antigen specificity is not known. Base-call qualities are not available, and no considerably larger clone is one nucleotide away. Spanning cysteine to phenylalanine, the CDR3 consists of 15 amino acids. Only the CDR3 part of the read is kept: 45 bases, read in frame from the first base. V drops 10 bases and J drops 3 bases, leaving 19 bases in between. The germline V gene supplies CDR1 SNHLY and CDR2 FYNNEI. This record belongs to a study of tumor-infiltrating lymphocytes in primary liver carcinoma (dated by TCRdb to the late 2010s). About the study as a whole: Between November 2015 and March 2016, about five patients in China with histopathologically diagnosed primary liver carcinoma had their tumors surgically resected. Of the five patients (three men and two women, aged 30 to 69 years), four had hepatocellular carcinoma and one had combined HCC and intrahepatic cholangiocarcinoma. Tumors of the five patients were stage T1-T3 N0M0 with maximum diameters of roughly 4.2 to 11 cm. Each sample produced about 3.5 to 7.13 million productive TCRbeta reads, and read depth showed no significant difference between tissue types. The study combined TCRbeta repertoire sequencing, expression microarrays and whole-exome sequencing across five regions of each liver tumor, with adjacent normal tissue and blood. A total of approximately 35 specimens from 5 patients, comprising around 25 tumor regions, 5 adjacent noncancerous liver tissues and 5 peripheral blood samples, were covered by TCRbeta repertoire sequencing. Technical replicate repertoires showed high reproducibility, with mean shared-clone rates about 0.91 and correlation coefficients above 0.95.

A constant-region primer and ProtoScript II reverse transcriptase were used to reverse-transcribe TCRbeta-specific cDNA from around 530 ng total RNA. Construction of the TCRbeta libraries relied on three nested rounds of multiplex PCR, following a slightly modified ARM-PCR procedure. The first two PCR rounds used multiplex TRBV1-TRBV30 forward primers with a Cbeta reverse primer, each for approximately 9 cycles. Sample barcodes and Illumina adapters were added in a final 25-cycle PCR using Deep VentR polymerase. Before sequencing, amplicons of 200-500 bp were purified from gel using a QIAquick gel extraction kit. An Illumina HiSeq 2500 was used to sequence the TCRbeta amplicons with 250-bp paired-end reads. From the authors' description of their analysis: Quality trimming of reads was performed with Trimmomatic v0.33, and paired reads were merged with FLASH v1.2.11 so that full CDR3 sequences could be recovered. V, D and J germline segments were assigned to the rearranged TCRbeta sequences using MiGEC v1.2.1b. VDJtools v1.0.0 computed clonotype statistics and Shannon-Wiener diversity indices. To reduce sampling bias, subsequent analyses other than the diversity analysis used only the 250 most abundant clonotypes in each sample. In-frame beta chains were kept once TCRdb had trimmed the public reads at Q25 with fastp and called clones with MiXCR. All rows with the same CDR3 protein become a single entry with the most common DNA and genes. TCRdb, not the original authors, processed these V and J calls. In all, the sample holds approximately 300,000 distinct CDR3 sequences, and around three fifths of those were seen once. Together, the top ten hold roughly 9% of the sample.

TRIzol reagent was used to extract blood RNA from unsorted whole blood, while the DNeasy Blood & Tissue kit provided the germline DNA. At the time of sampling, the patients were treatment-naive and had chronic HBV infection. About 4 milliliters of peripheral blood were collected into K2EDTA tubes before surgery. Overall results and qualifications from the work: Comparison of CD4+ and CD8+ T cell repertoires was precluded by the use of bulk unsorted samples. Only the TCR beta chain was sequenced, which likely underestimates true repertoire diversity because unpaired alpha chains were not captured. The top 250 clones made up a significantly larger repertoire fraction in tumors than in blood (p = 0.039). Consistent with antigen-driven expansion, pairs of tumor regions showed higher repertoire overlap (mean roughly 35%) than either tumor-adjacent pairs (around 17%) or tumor-blood pairs (around 15%). Only a few patients were included in the study, and the authors note that the findings should be validated in a larger study.

This sequence uses TRBV2 and TRBJ1-5; the D gene is perhaps TRBD1, on 6 matching bases. The sequenced sample was peripheral blood. The receptor was derived from a man between 40 and 49 years old with primary liver carcinoma and hepatitis B virus infection. The DNA is TGTGCCAACAGGGCAGGTTGGCAGGTCAATCAGCCCCAGCATTTT. Its protein reads: CANRAGWQVNQPQHF. When the CDR3 is completed using the reference TRBV2 and TRBJ1-5 genes on either side, the full variable domain is EPEVTQTPSHQVTQMGQEVILRCVPISNHLYFYWYRQILGQKVEFLVSFYNNEISEKSEIFDDQFSVERPDGSNFTLKIRSTKLEDSAMYFCANRAGWQVNQPQHFGDGTRLSIL.